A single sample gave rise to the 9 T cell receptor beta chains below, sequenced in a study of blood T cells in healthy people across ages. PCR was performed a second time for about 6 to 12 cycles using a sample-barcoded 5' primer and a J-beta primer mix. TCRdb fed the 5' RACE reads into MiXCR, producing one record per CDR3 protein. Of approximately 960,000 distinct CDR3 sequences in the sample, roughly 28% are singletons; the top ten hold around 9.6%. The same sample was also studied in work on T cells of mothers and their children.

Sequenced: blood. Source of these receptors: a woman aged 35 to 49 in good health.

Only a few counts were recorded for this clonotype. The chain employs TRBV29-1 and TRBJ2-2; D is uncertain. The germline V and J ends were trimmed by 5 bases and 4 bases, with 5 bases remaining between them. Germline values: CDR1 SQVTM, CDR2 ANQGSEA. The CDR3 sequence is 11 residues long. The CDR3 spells CSVHLTGELFF. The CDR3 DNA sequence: TGCAGCGTTCACCTCACCGGGGAGCTGTTTTTT.

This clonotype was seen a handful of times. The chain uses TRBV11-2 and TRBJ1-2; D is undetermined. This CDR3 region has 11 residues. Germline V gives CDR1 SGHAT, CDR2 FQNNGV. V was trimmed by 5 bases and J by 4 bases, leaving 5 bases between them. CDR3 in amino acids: CASSPIYGYTF. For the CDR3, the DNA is TGTGCCAGCAGCCCCATCTATGGCTACACCTTC.

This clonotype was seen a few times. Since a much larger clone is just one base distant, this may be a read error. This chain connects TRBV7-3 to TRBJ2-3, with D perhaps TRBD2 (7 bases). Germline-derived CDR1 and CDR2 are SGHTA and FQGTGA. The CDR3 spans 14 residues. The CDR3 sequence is CASSLRGGTDAQYF. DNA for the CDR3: TGTGCCAGCAGCTTAAGGGGGGGCACAGATGCGCAGTATTTT.

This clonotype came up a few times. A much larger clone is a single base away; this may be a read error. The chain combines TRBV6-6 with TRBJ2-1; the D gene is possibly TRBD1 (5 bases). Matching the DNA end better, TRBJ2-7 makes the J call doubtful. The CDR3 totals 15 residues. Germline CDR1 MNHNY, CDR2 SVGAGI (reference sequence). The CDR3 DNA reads TGTGCCAGCAGTTTAGTGCAGGGCTCCTACAATGAGCAGTACTTC. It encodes CASSLVQGSYNEQYF.

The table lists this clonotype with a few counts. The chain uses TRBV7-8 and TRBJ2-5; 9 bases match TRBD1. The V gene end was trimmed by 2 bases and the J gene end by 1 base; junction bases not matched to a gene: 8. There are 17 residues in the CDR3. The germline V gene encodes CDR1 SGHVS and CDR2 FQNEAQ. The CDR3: CASSLPRTGELQETQYF. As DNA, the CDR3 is TGTGCCAGCAGCTTACCTAGGACAGGGGAGCTCCAAGAGACCCAGTACTTC.

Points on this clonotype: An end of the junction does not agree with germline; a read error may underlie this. The DNA for the CDR3 is TGTGCTAGCAGTTTAGGTGGGACGTTTCCCTACGAGCAGTACTTC. This codes for CASSLGGTFPYEQYF. The chain carries TRBV28 and TRBJ2-7; perhaps D is TRBD1 or TRBD2 (5 bases each). The CDR3 runs 15 residues. Germline values: CDR1 MDHEN, CDR2 SYDVKM.

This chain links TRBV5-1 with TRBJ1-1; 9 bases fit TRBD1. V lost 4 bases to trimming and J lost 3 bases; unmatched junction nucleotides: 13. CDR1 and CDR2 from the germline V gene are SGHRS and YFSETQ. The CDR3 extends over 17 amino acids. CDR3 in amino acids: CASSIGQGSFFDTEAFF. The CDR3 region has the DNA TGCGCCAGCAGCATAGGACAGGGGAGTTTTTTCGACACTGAAGCTTTCTTT.

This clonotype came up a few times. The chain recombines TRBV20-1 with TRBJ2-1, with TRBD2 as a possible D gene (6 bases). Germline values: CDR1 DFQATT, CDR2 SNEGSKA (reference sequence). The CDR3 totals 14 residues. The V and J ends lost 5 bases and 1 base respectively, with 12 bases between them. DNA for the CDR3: TGCAGTGCTGGAGCGGGCCTGTCCTACAATGAGCAGTTCTTC. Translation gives CSAGAGLSYNEQFF.

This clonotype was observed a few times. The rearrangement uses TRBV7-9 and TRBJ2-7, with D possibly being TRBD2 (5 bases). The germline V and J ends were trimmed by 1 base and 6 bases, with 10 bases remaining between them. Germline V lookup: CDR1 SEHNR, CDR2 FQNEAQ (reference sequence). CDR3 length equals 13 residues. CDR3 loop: CASSLVEATEQYF. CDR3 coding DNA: TGTGCCAGCAGCTTAGTGGAGGCCACCGAGCAGTACTTC.